This TCR beta chain comes out of a study of brain metastases from non-small cell lung cancer. As concerns this clone: The junction shows a germline mismatch at one end, possibly a read error. The same CDR3 is also encoded by other DNA sequences in this sample.

Profiling relied on immunoSEQ multiplex PCR, and the TCRdb table lists in-frame clones only, not all of them. Among a few thousand clones listed, 86% were seen once. Germline V gene sequence: CDR1 KGHSH, CDR2 LQKENI. This CDR3 region has 14 residues. This receptor was obtained from a donor aged 40 or older with non-small cell lung cancer. What was sequenced was tumor-adjacent normal tissue. The gene calls are TRBV18 and TRBJ1-2; 7 bases line up with TRBD1. CDR3 bases: TGTGCCAGCTCCCAGACAGGGCAGGACTATGGCTATACCTTC. This gives the protein CASSQTGQDYGYTF.